This T cell receptor (beta chain) originates from a study of T-cell reconstitution after alpha-beta-depleted transplantation in children. Notes on the study in general: When one year had passed after transplant, most T-cell counts and diversity came from newly produced T cells. At day 60, the high TCRbeta diversity found in some patients originated from recipient T cells and thymic progenitors that had survived. The study reportedly traced alpha-beta T cells about two months after transplant to several hundred expanded graft clones.

Germline V CDR1 and CDR2: LGHNA, YSLEER. The CDR3 loop spans 13 amino acids. V was cut by 1 base and J by 6 bases, with 9 bases left in between. Unique molecular identifiers were incorporated during preparation of the TCRbeta library. TCRdb ran MiXCR on the PCR reads and lists one entry per CDR3 protein. The sample includes approximately 520,000 distinct CDR3 sequences, about an eighth seen only once; the top ten take around 13%. This clonotype came up a few times. Its antigen is unidentified. This receptor was taken from a female patient younger than 10 who had a stem cell transplant for aplastic anemia, so the T cells may come from the graft donor. The sequencing here drew on PBMCs, mostly from graft donor cells, taken 180 days after TCRalphabeta/CD19-depleted stem cell transplant. V and J are TRBV4-3 and TRBJ1-1; possibly TRBD1 for D (5 bases). Written as DNA, the CDR3 is TGCGCCAGCAGCCAAGCGAGGGGAGCTGAAGCTTTCTTT. Its protein is CASSQARGAEAFF.